The 4 T cell receptor beta chains below were found in one sample sequenced in a study of T cell responses to AZD1222 COVID-19 vaccine. The repertoire was sequenced with immunoSEQ multiplex PCR; TCRdb's copy has only in-frame clones and lacks some. This table has about 130,000 clones, 90% to 95% appearing once. The sample consisted of peripheral blood, taken on day 0 of AZD1222 vaccination. The source of these receptors is an adult in good health.

This rearrangement joins TRBV12-5 to TRBJ1-4; weak D call: TRBD1 (5 bases). The CDR3 length is 14 residues. CDR1 is LGHNT and CDR2 is FRNRAP in the germline V gene. Trimming pared 5 bases from V and 11 bases from J, leaving 18 bases between. The CDR3 DNA reads as TGTGCTAGTGGTCCCGGAACAGGAGTTGGCAAACTGTTTTTT. Amino acids: CASGPGTGVGKLFF.

The CDR3 loop reads CASGQLSDDEAFF. As DNA, the CDR3 is TGTGCCAGCGGCCAATTGTCCGACGATGAAGCTTTCTTT. The rearrangement links TRBV5-4 to TRBJ1-1; D unresolved. The CDR3 extends over 13 amino acids. Germline lookup yields CDR1 SGHNT and CDR2 YYREEE (reference sequence). V was clipped by 7 bases and J by 7 bases, with 17 bases between them.

The chain carries TRBV7-8 and TRBJ1-2; 8 bases align to TRBD1. The ends lost 5 bases at V and 3 bases at J; junction bases unmatched: 8. Looked up from germline, CDR1 is SGHVS and CDR2 is FQNEAQ. The CDR3 extends over 15 amino acids. Written as DNA, the CDR3 is TGTGCCAGCAGCCTAACGGACAGGGTCGACTATGGCTACACCTTC. Its protein product is CASSLTDRVDYGYTF.

The rearrangement joins TRBV7-8 to TRBJ1-1, with 10 bases identical to TRBD1. Germline V gene data show CDR1 as SGHVS and CDR2 as FQNEAQ. The V and J ends lost 3 bases and 5 bases, in that order; junction bases with no gene match: 12. The CDR3 runs 17 residues. CDR3 coding DNA: TGTGCCAGCAGCTTCGACAGGGGGCGAAGTTCAGGAACTGAAGCTTTCTTT. It encodes CASSFDRGRSSGTEAFF. Looking up the rest from reference TRBV7-8 and TRBJ1-1 gives the full variable domain: GAGVSQSPRYKVAKRGQDVALRCDPISGHVSLFWYQQALGQGPEFLTYFQNEAQLDKSGLPSDRFFAERPEGSVSTLKIQRTQQEDSAVYLCASSFDRGRSSGTEAFFGQGTRLTVV.